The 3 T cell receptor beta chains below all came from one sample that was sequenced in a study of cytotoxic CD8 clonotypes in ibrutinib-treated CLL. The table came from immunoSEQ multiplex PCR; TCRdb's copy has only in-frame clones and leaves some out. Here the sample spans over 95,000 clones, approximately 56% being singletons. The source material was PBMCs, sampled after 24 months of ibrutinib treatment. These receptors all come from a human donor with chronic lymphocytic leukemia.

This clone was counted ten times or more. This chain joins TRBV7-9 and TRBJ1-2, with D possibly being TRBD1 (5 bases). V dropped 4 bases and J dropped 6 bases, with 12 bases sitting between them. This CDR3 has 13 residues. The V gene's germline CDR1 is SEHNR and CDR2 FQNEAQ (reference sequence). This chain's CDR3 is CASSSAGWDGYTF. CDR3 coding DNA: TGTGCCAGCAGCTCCGCAGGGTGGGATGGCTACACCTTC.

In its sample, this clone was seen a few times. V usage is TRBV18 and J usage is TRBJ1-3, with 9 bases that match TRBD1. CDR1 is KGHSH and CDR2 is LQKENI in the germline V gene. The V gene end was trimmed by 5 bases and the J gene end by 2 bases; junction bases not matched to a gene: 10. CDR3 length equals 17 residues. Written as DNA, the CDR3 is TGTGCCAGCTCATCCGGGACAGGGCAGACCCCTGGAAACACCATATATTTT. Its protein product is CASSSGTGQTPGNTIYF.

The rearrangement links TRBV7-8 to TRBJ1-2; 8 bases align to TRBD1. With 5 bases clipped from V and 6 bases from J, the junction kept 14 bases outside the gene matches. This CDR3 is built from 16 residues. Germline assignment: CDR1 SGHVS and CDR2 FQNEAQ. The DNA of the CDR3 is TGTGCCAGCAGCCTGGCTTCCGGGACAGGAAACAATGGCTACACCTTC. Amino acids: CASSLASGTGNNGYTF.